Listed here are 10 T cell receptor beta chains from one sample, sequenced in a study of blood T cell repertoires in COVID-19 (dated by TCRdb to the early 2020s). Libraries were built with the immunoSEQ multiplex PCR assay. The table was pulled from immuneACCESS by TCRdb, which kept in-frame rearrangements only. Such tables lose some clones; where checked, under half of the loss comes from unresolved V genes, and the rest has no known cause. The table for this sample lists about 99,000 clones; nearly 85% of them were counted only once. Around 13% of the sample lies in the top ten. The sequenced sample consisted of peripheral blood. These receptors came from a human donor in a cohort sampled during active or convalescent COVID-19.

The rearrangement uses TRBV28 and TRBJ1-5, with TRBD1 identical over 7 bases. The length of the CDR3 is 14 residues. Germline V gene lookup returns CDR1 MDHEN and CDR2 SYDVKM. J was trimmed by 8 bases and V by 5 bases; bases with no gene match: 9. The CDR3 sequence: CASSLRQGVKPQHF. DNA of the CDR3: TGTGCCAGCAGTCTCCGGCAGGGGGTGAAGCCCCAGCATTTT.

The genes are TRBV5-6 and TRBJ2-5; no clear D gene. Trimming removed 2 bases at V and 1 base at J, with 9 bases between. CDR1 is SGHDT and CDR2 is YYEEEE in the germline V gene. The CDR3 length is 14 residues. The CDR3 region is CASSLGALQETQYF. The DNA of the CDR3 is TGTGCCAGCAGCTTAGGAGCGCTCCAAGAGACCCAGTACTTC.

The V call is TRBV29-1, the J call TRBJ2-2; possibly TRBD1 for D (5 bases). CDR1 SQVTM and CDR2 ANQGSEA come from the germline V gene. Trimming cost V 5 bases and J 0 bases, with 10 bases left between them. There are 14 residues in the CDR3. The CDR3 bases are TGCAGCGTTAACAGGTTCCCGAACACCGGGGAGCTGTTTTTT. The encoded protein is CSVNRFPNTGELFF.

V is TRBV7-8 and J is TRBJ2-7; 11 positions agree with TRBD1. Germline V CDR1 and CDR2: SGHVS, FQNEAQ. J was trimmed by 6 bases and V by 5 bases; bases with no gene match: 6. The CDR3 length is 14 residues. The CDR3 is CASSPRDRGAEQYF. DNA for the CDR3: TGTGCCAGCAGCCCCCGGGACAGGGGGGCCGAGCAGTACTTC.

This clone was seen a few times. This rearrangement joins TRBV11-2 to TRBJ1-3; no firm D call. Germline CDR1 reads SGHAT; CDR2 reads FQNNGV. The V and J ends lost 4 bases and 0 bases respectively, with 4 bases between them. This CDR3 spans 13 amino acids. CDR3 sequence: CASSSNSGNTIYF. Written as DNA, the CDR3 is TGTGCCAGCAGCTCCAACTCTGGAAACACCATATATTTT.

This chain uses TRBV9 with TRBJ2-2; 7 bases line up with TRBD1. V trimming: 3 bases; J trimming: 0 bases; junction bases outside the gene matches: 5. CDR3 length: 16 amino acids. Germline loops: CDR1 SGDLS, CDR2 YYNGEE. The CDR3 loop reads CASSATGVANTGELFF. Written as DNA, the CDR3 is TGTGCCAGCAGCGCAACAGGGGTCGCGAACACCGGGGAGCTGTTTTTT.

This chain joins TRBV9 and TRBJ2-1; 9 nucleotides agree with TRBD2. V shed 4 bases, J shed 9 bases, and the junction held 5 bases outside the gene matches. CDR1 is SGDLS, CDR2 YYNGEE, per germline. The CDR3 covers 13 residues. CDR3 bases: TGTGCCAGCAGCCCGCGGGAGGGTGCTGAGCAGTTCTTC. Amino acid sequence: CASSPREGAEQFF.

The chain is built from TRBV9 and TRBJ2-1; no definite D call. Trimming removed 0 bases at V and 5 bases at J, with 9 bases between. The germline CDR1 and CDR2 sequences are SGDLS and YYNGEE. CDR3 length equals 14 residues. The CDR3 is CASSVANIHNEQFF. The CDR3 DNA is TGTGCCAGCAGCGTAGCAAACATCCACAATGAGCAGTTCTTC.

The chain employs TRBV7-8 and TRBJ1-5; D not certain. CDR3 length equals 13 residues. Trimming cost V 2 bases and J 4 bases, with 6 bases left between them. Germline CDR1 reads SGHVS; CDR2 reads FQNEAQ. As DNA, the CDR3 is TGTGCCAGCAGCTTACACCAGAATCAGCCCCAGCATTTT. The encoded protein is CASSLHQNQPQHF.

V gene TRBV29-1 combines with J gene TRBJ1-2; D is unclear. Germline loops: CDR1 SQVTM, CDR2 ANQGSEA. The CDR3 length is 12 residues. Trimming shortened V by 0 bases and J by 2 bases, and 4 bases separated the two germline ends. The CDR3 spells CSVEEGNYGYTF. For the CDR3, the DNA is TGCAGCGTTGAAGAGGGCAACTATGGCTACACCTTC.